One T cell receptor (beta chain) is described in this entry. Antigen: not known. The same CDR3 can be traced to other DNA sequences in this sample. This table comes from immunoSEQ multiplex PCR, and its TCRdb copy is limited to in-frame clones, with some not included. The sample shows about 390,000 clones, about 85% of them seen only once. This sample stems from a study of Ad26.COV2.S vaccination and SARS-CoV-2 variants. Study overall: Dosing was one shot or two shots 56 days apart.

Study observations and caveats: The study found higher spike-specific TCR breadth in vaccine than placebo recipients.

Treatment indicated: about 20 received Ad26.COV2.S at low or high dose, single or two shots; about 5 received placebo; per-sample allocation not given. Each sample was drawn 63 days after the first injection (of vaccine or placebo). Expressing Wuhan-strain SARS-CoV-2 spike, an Ad26 vector served as the vaccine. Trimming removed 4 bases from V and 0 bases from J, with 10 bases in between. The CDR3 is 15 residues long. CDR1 is SGHAT and CDR2 is FQNNGV in the germline V gene. The TCR comes from a person aged 18-60 years who received the Ad26.COV2.S COVID-19 vaccine or a placebo. The chain is built from TRBV11-2 and TRBJ2-1; D perhaps matches TRBD1 (5 bases). The sample was peripheral blood, taken in a trial of Ad26.COV2.S vaccine versus placebo. DNA of the CDR3: TGTGCCAGCAGCTCAACAGGTAGCTCCTACAATGAGCAGTTCTTC. Its translation is CASSSTGSSYNEQFF.